A selection of T cell receptor beta chains follows, all from one sample in a study of shared clonotypes between healthy human individuals. TCRdb's copy holds only in-frame clones and misses some; the assay was immunoSEQ multiplex PCR. The sample holds 2.3 million or so clones, more than 85% seen once. Sequencing used naive CD4+ T cells from PBMCs. The receptors originated from a man aged 18 to 30 in good health. Some clones in this sample may be carry-over from other donors' samples. CDR3s include the opening cysteine and the closing phenylalanine or tryptophan. The D gene is left open where the match is weak. Size is omitted from some rows. Given values are once, few, many or a class for expanded clones.

V: TRBV28
size: .
J: TRBJ1-4
D: .
DNA: TGTGCCAGCACCCGGGGGGGGATTAATGAAAAACTGTTTTTT
CDR3: CASTRGGINEKLFF

V: TRBV10-1
size: .
J: TRBJ2-3
D: .
DNA: TGCGCCAGCAGTGGTGGGACGTCGTGGGGTACGCAGTATTTT
CDR3: CASSGGTSWGTQYF

V: TRBV7-2
size: .
J: TRBJ2-1
D: TRBD1
DNA: TGTGCCAGCAGCTCATACAGGGGGCGGAGCGATGAGCAGTTCTTC
CDR3: CASSSYRGRSDEQFF

V: TRBV27
size: .
J: TRBJ1-6
D: .
DNA: TGTGCCAGCAGCTTTTTCTCTGGAGCGAATTCACCCCTCCACTTT
CDR3: CASSFFSGANSPLHF

V: TRBV7-9
size: once
J: TRBJ2-2
D: TRBD1
DNA: TGTGCCAGCAGCTTAGTAGTCGGGACAGGCACCGGGGAGCTGTTTTTT
CDR3: CASSLVVGTGTGELFF

V: TRBV6-4
size: .
J: TRBJ1-1
D: TRBD1
DNA: TGTGCCAGTCGACAGGGTTCGAACACTGAAGCTTTCTTT
CDR3: CASRQGSNTEAFF

V: TRBV15
size: .
J: TRBJ1-4
D: TRBD1
DNA: TGTGCCACCAGCAGAGACAGGGGGGAAGGTGAAAAACTGTTTTTT
CDR3: CATSRDRGEGEKLFF

V: TRBV6-5
size: .
J: TRBJ1-5
D: .
DNA: TGTGCCAGCAGTCGACAGGAAGGTCAGCCCCAGCATTTT
CDR3: CASSRQEGQPQHF

V: TRBV5-6
size: .
J: TRBJ1-4
D: TRBD1
DNA: TGTGCCAGCAGCTTAGACAGGGTCGAAAAACTGTTTTTT
CDR3: CASSLDRVEKLFF

V: TRBV10-3
size: .
J: TRBJ2-7
D: TRBD1
DNA: TGTGCCATCAGTCCAGGACAGGGTCCCTACGAGCAGTACTTC
CDR3: CAISPGQGPYEQYF

V: TRBV4-2
size: .
J: TRBJ2-4
D: TRBD2
DNA: TGTGCCAGCAGCCAAGACCCGAGCGGGCTAGCGGGTCGTCGGACCAAAAACATTCAGTACTTC
CDR3: CASSQDPSGLAGRRTKNIQYF

V: TRBV28
size: .
J: TRBJ2-7
D: .
DNA: TGTGCCAGCAGTCTTCACACAGGGTCCACAGGGTACGAGCAGTACTTC
CDR3: CASSLHTGSTGYEQYF

V: TRBV28
size: once
J: TRBJ1-2
D: .
DNA: TGTGCCAGCACCTCCGGGGGGGGCTTCTATGGCTACACCTTC
CDR3: CASTSGGGFYGYTF

V: TRBV27
size: .
J: TRBJ1-5
D: .
DNA: TGTGCCAGCAGTGTAAGCAGCAGCGTAAATCAGCCCCAGCATTTT
CDR3: CASSVSSSVNQPQHF

V: TRBV19
size: few
J: TRBJ1-5
D: .
DNA: TGTGCCAGTAGTACATATCAGGGAGATCAGCCCCAGCATTTT
CDR3: CASSTYQGDQPQHF

V: TRBV29-1
size: .
J: TRBJ2-5
D: .
DNA: TGCAGCGCCCGGGACCGCCAAGAGACCCAGTACTTC
CDR3: CSARDRQETQYF

V: TRBV18
size: .
J: TRBJ2-3
D: TRBD2
DNA: TGTGCCAGCTCACCAACTAGCGGGACAGATACGCAGTATTTT
CDR3: CASSPTSGTDTQYF

V: TRBV11-2
size: .
J: TRBJ2-3
D: .
DNA: TGTGCCAGCAGCCCCTTGGGATCTCGCACAGATACGCAGTATTTT
CDR3: CASSPLGSRTDTQYF

V: TRBV7-2
size: .
J: TRBJ2-2
D: .
DNA: TGTGCCAGCAGCTTAGTACAGCTCACCGGGGAGCTGTTTTTT
CDR3: CASSLVQLTGELFF

V: TRBV5-1
size: .
J: TRBJ2-7
D: .
DNA: TGCGCCAGCAGTGAACAGGTCGAGCAGTACTTC
CDR3: CASSEQVEQYF

V: TRBV19
size: once
J: TRBJ2-5
D: TRBD2
DNA: TGTGCCAGTAGTGGTCCGGGACTAGCGTTACAAGAGACCCAGTACTTC
CDR3: CASSGPGLALQETQYF

V: TRBV7-9
size: .
J: TRBJ1-2
D: .
DNA: TGTGCCAGCAGCTTGGGTTTTGACTATGGCTACACCTTC
CDR3: CASSLGFDYGYTF

V: TRBV28
size: .
J: TRBJ1-5
D: .
DNA: TGTGCCAGCAGTCTTAGCCGGGGCTACAATCAGCCCCAGCATTTT
CDR3: CASSLSRGYNQPQHF

V: TRBV27
size: .
J: TRBJ2-7
D: TRBD2
DNA: TGTGCCAGCAGTCCATTCTCTACCCTCGGACTAGCCTCGGGCCCCTACGAGCAGTACTTC
CDR3: CASSPFSTLGLASGPYEQYF

V: TRBV7-6
size: .
J: TRBJ2-1
D: TRBD2
DNA: TGTGCCAGCAGCTTTCCGCTAGCGGGTCGAAACAATGAGCAGTTCTTC
CDR3: CASSFPLAGRNNEQFF

V: TRBV2
size: .
J: TRBJ1-1
D: .
DNA: TGTGCCATTCGATCGAACACTGAAGCTTTCTTT
CDR3: CAIRSNTEAFF